This T cell receptor (beta chain) came from a study of T cells and Merkel cell carcinoma outcomes. Overall study results and limits: Merkel cell carcinoma outcomes were reportedly predicted by repertoire and T-cell density.

The table came from immunoSEQ multiplex PCR; TCRdb's copy has only in-frame clones and leaves some out. This sample has over 1,500 clones, with 85% to 95% found just once. The germline gives CDR1 SGHDN, CDR2 FVKESK. The length of the CDR3 is 13 residues. V lost 8 bases and J lost 5; bases outside the gene matches: 4. In regard to this clone: Its antigen is not known.

V and J are TRBV14 and TRBJ2-3, with 10 bases aligning to TRBD2. Sequencing was done on a sample of tumor tissue from Merkel cell carcinoma. This TCR derives from a human donor with Merkel cell carcinoma. CDR3 sequence: CASSSGRGDTQYF. CDR3 nucleotide sequence: TGTGCCAGCTCTAGCGGGAGAGGAGATACGCAGTATTTT.